These 15 T cell receptor beta chains were all obtained from the same sample, sequenced in a study of blood T cell repertoires in COVID-19. The table came from immunoSEQ multiplex PCR; TCRdb's copy has only in-frame clones and leaves some out. The sample contains 450,000 or so clones, roughly nine tenths of which appear only once. Sequenced input: peripheral blood. All receptors come from a man between 18 and 35 years old with COVID-19, enrolled during active disease.

CDR3 protein: CASSESVYSNQPQHF. CDR3 bases: TGTGCCAGCAGTGAATCGGTTTATAGCAATCAGCCCCAGCATTTT. The chain uses TRBV2 and TRBJ1-5; D remains unclear. Trimming removed 2 bases from V and 0 bases from J, with 8 bases in between. This CDR3 has 15 amino acids. The germline CDR1 and CDR2 sequences are SNHLY and FYNNEI.

This clone was counted only a few times. V and J are TRBV19 and TRBJ1-1; D is unresolved. Between the trimmed V and J ends, which lost 3 bases and 4 bases, there was a span of 15 bases. Germline CDR1 LNHDA, CDR2 SQIVND (reference sequence). This CDR3 has 15 amino acids. The CDR3 here is CASSIFPLTGTEAFF. The CDR3, as DNA: TGTGCCAGTAGTATTTTCCCGCTAACGGGCACTGAAGCTTTCTTT.

The CDR3 nucleotides are TGTGCCAGCAGCCAAACCTCAAGAGGGGGATACGAGCAGTACTTC. Its protein is CASSQTSRGGYEQYF. V and J are TRBV16 and TRBJ2-7, with D possibly TRBD1 on 6 matching bases. Germline lookup yields CDR1 KGHSY and CDR2 FQNENV. CDR3 length: 15 amino acids. Deletions cut 2 bases from V and 4 bases from J, with 15 bases between.

The chain joins TRBV6-1 to TRBJ2-1, with D possibly matching TRBD1 (6 bases). Germline CDR1 reads MNHNS; CDR2 reads SASEGT. The CDR3 runs to 18 residues. Trimming pared 4 bases from V and 0 bases from J, leaving 19 bases between. The CDR3 coding sequence is TGTGCCAGCAGTGGGAAAAGGGGGATACGGAGCTCCTACAATGAGCAGTTCTTC. This sequence encodes CASSGKRGIRSSYNEQFF.

The CDR3 region has the DNA TGTGCCAGCAGTTTACCCCTTGGGAGAGGGCAGTTCTTC. Its protein product is CASSLPLGRGQFF. V gene TRBV12-3 or TRBV12-4 combines with J gene TRBJ2-1; maybe TRBD2 (5 bases). This CDR3 is built from 13 residues. With 2 bases removed from V and 12 bases from J, the gap between germline ends came to 14 bases.

J is TRBJ2-3 and V is TRBV20-1; D gene unclear. The V and J ends lost 5 bases and 2 bases respectively, with 5 bases between them. CDR3 size: 11 residues. Germline values: CDR1 DFQATT, CDR2 SNEGSKA (reference sequence). Here the CDR3 DNA reads TGCAGTGCTTTATTCACAGATACGCAGTATTTT. Translated: CSALFTDTQYF.

The CDR3 sequence: CATRDRGPGSNQPQHF. CDR3 sequence (DNA): TGTGCCACCCGGGACAGGGGGCCGGGTAGCAATCAGCCCCAGCATTTT. This chain uses TRBV24-1 with TRBJ1-5; 12 positions match TRBD1. CDR1 is KGHDR and CDR2 is SFDVKD in the germline V gene. The CDR3 has 16 amino acids. J lost 0 bases, V lost 9 bases, and 5 bases had no gene match.

This chain links TRBV5-1 with TRBJ1-6; 11 nucleotides match TRBD1. The CDR3 is made up of 18 amino acids. Looked up from germline, CDR1 is SGHRS and CDR2 is YFSETQ. After removal of 4 bases from V and 9 bases from J, the junction contained 15 bases not matched to a gene. CDR3 DNA sequence: TGCGCCAGCAGCCGAGCTAGAGTTGGACAGGGGGCGGTTTCACCCCTCCACTTT. As protein: CASSRARVGQGAVSPLHF.

The chain couples TRBV7-8 to TRBJ2-5; D uncertain. The germline V and J ends were trimmed by 4 bases and 1 base, with 7 bases remaining between them. The CDR3 is made up of 13 amino acids. The germline V gene encodes CDR1 SGHVS and CDR2 FQNEAQ. The CDR3 DNA reads as TGTGCCAGCAGCTCAAGCCGCCAAGAGACCCAGTACTTC. This translates into CASSSSRQETQYF.

Turning to this clone: Other DNA sequences from this sample encode an identical CDR3 as well. CDR3 protein: CASSLEGGTEAFF. CDR3 coding DNA: TGCGCCAGCAGCTTGGAAGGGGGCACTGAAGCTTTCTTT. The chain uses TRBV5-1 and TRBJ1-1; possibly TRBD1 for D (6 bases). Germline V CDR1 and CDR2: SGHRS, YFSETQ. Trimming left V 0 bases short and J 4 bases short, with 7 bases between. CDR3 length equals 13 residues. The variable domain in full, with the rest retrieved from reference TRBV5-1 and TRBJ1-1, is KAGVTQTPRYLIKTRGQQVTLSCSPISGHRSVSWYQQTPGQGLQFLFEYFSETQRNKGNFPGRFSGRQFSNSRSEMNVSTLELGDSALYLCASSLEGGTEAFFGQGTRLTVV.

This clone was found once. The CDR3 reads CASSLASGRNEQFF. The DNA of the CDR3 is TGTGCCAGCAGCTTGGCCAGCGGGCGAAATGAGCAGTTCTTC. This chain connects TRBV5-4 to TRBJ2-1; a weak D match, TRBD2 (6 bases). CDR3 size: 14 residues. V was pared by 0 bases and J by 7 bases, with 11 bases between. Germline values: CDR1 SGHNT, CDR2 YYREEE (reference sequence).

This sequence joins TRBV15 and TRBJ2-5, with 8 nucleotides matching TRBD2. V was pared by 8 bases and J by 7 bases, with 9 bases of the junction left unmatched. Germline V lookup: CDR1 LNHNV, CDR2 YYDKDF (reference sequence). This CDR3 comprises 13 residues. The CDR3 DNA follows: TGTGCCACCGGTGGGACTAGGCGACGGACCCAGTACTTC. This gives the protein CATGGTRRRTQYF.

This sequence joins TRBV2 and TRBJ2-7; the match to TRBD2 covers 10 bases. The germline CDR1 and CDR2 sequences are SNHLY and FYNNEI. V was clipped by 8 bases and J by 2 bases; unmatched bases: 3. The CDR3 has 13 amino acids. CDR3 sequence reads: CASGTSVTYEQYF. The CDR3 DNA sequence: TGTGCCAGCGGGACTAGCGTCACCTACGAGCAGTACTTC.

The chain combines TRBV19 with TRBJ2-3, with TRBD2 matching over 14 bases. Germline V CDR1 and CDR2: LNHDA, SQIVND (reference sequence). Losses at the gene ends were 5 bases for V and 2 bases for J; bases not matched to a gene: 9. The CDR3 extends over 18 amino acids. CDR3 bases: TGTGCCAGTAGTCCCACGGGACTAGCGGGAGTGTTCACAGATACGCAGTATTTT. Translated, it gives CASSPTGLAGVFTDTQYF. Using reference TRBV19 and TRBJ2-3 for the parts outside the CDR3, the full variable domain is DGGITQSPKYLFRKEGQNVTLSCEQNLNHDAMYWYRQDPGQGLRLIYYSQIVNDFQKGDIAEGYSVSREKKESFPLTVTSAQKNPTAFYLCASSPTGLAGVFTDTQYFGPGTRLTVL.

This chain connects TRBV19 to TRBJ1-5; D possibly corresponds to TRBD1 (5 bases). The V gene lost 11 bases and the J gene lost 7 bases, with 21 bases spanning the gap. The CDR3 is 14 amino acids. Germline V gene data show CDR1 as LNHDA and CDR2 as SQIVND (reference sequence). In DNA, the CDR3 is TGTGCCGTACAAGGGGCCTTGCGGGAGCAGCCCCAGCATTTT. Protein: CAVQGALREQPQHF.